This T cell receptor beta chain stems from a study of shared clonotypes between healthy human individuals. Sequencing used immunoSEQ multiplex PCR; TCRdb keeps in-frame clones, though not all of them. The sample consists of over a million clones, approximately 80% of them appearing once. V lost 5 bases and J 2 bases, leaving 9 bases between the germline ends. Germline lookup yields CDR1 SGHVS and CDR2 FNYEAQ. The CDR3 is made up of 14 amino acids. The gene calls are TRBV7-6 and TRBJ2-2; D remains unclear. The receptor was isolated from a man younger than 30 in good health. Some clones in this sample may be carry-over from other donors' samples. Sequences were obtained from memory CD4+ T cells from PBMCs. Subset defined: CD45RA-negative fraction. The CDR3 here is CASSPRVNTGELFF. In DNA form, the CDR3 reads TGTGCCAGCAGCCCCCGCGTCAACACCGGGGAGCTGTTTTTT.